Presented here are 17 T cell receptor beta chains from one specimen sequenced in a study of blood T cell repertoires in COVID-19. Profiled with immunoSEQ multiplex PCR; TCRdb holds only in-frame clones, not every one. Among 250,000 to 300,000 clones listed, about nine tenths were seen once. Source material: PBMCs or T cells enriched from blood (not recorded which). Receptors originate from a woman in her 50s who had been exposed to COVID-19.

This rearrangement joins TRBV5-1 to TRBJ1-1, with 9 bases that match TRBD1. The V gene's germline CDR1 is SGHRS and CDR2 YFSETQ. This CDR3 has 15 amino acids. V lost 4 bases to trimming and J lost 3 bases; unmatched junction nucleotides: 7. Written as DNA, the CDR3 is TGCGCCAGCAGCCGGGGGACAGGGCTGGACACTGAAGCTTTCTTT. This sequence encodes CASSRGTGLDTEAFF.

This chain links TRBV29-1 with TRBJ2-1; D possibly corresponds to TRBD2 (6 bases). V lost 6 bases, J lost 0 bases, and 15 bases lay in between. Germline CDR1 reads SQVTM; CDR2 reads ANQGSEA. The CDR3 has 15 amino acids. The CDR3 region is CSVRLAGLSYNEQFF. The CDR3 DNA is TGCAGCGTCCGCCTTGCGGGGCTCTCCTACAATGAGCAGTTCTTC.

V gene TRBV5-1 combines with J gene TRBJ2-5, with a tentative D call TRBD2 (6 bases). V lost 0 bases and J lost 4, with 19 bases in between. Germline loops: CDR1 SGHRS, CDR2 YFSETQ. The CDR3 consists of 17 residues. CDR3 coding DNA: TGCGCCAGCAGCTTGGAGGGCGCACAACTAGCATCAGAGACCCAGTACTTC. Its protein is CASSLEGAQLASETQYF.

V gene TRBV7-8 combines with J gene TRBJ2-5; maybe TRBD1 (5 bases). The CDR3 consists of 15 residues. In germline, CDR1 is SGHVS, CDR2 FQNEAQ. With 4 bases removed from V and 2 bases from J, the gap between germline ends came to 14 bases. DNA of the CDR3: TGTGCCAGCAGCTCCTTTCGTTCAGGGCAAGAGACCCAGTACTTC. It translates to CASSSFRSGQETQYF.

V usage is TRBV11-2 and J usage is TRBJ2-3; 7 bases agree with TRBD2. V was pared by 5 bases and J by 4 bases, with 9 bases of the junction left unmatched. CDR1 SGHAT and CDR2 FQNNGV come from the germline V gene. The CDR3 is made up of 15 amino acids. CDR3 amino acids: CASSLTGGLPDTQYF. The CDR3 nucleotides read TGTGCCAGCAGCCTCACCGGGGGGTTGCCAGATACGCAGTATTTT.

J is TRBJ2-1 and V is TRBV3-1 (or the pseudogene TRBV3-2), with a weak D call TRBD2 (5 bases). This CDR3 region has 16 residues. Trimming stripped 4 bases from V and 4 bases from J, with 17 bases between. The V gene's germline CDR1 is LGHDT and CDR2 YNNKEL (reference sequence). As DNA, the CDR3 is TGTGCCAGCAGCCCGTACCCTGGCGGGCCATACAATGAGCAGTTCTTC. This gives the protein CASSPYPGGPYNEQFF.

The chain employs TRBV14 and TRBJ2-5; D remains ambiguous. Trimming pared 2 bases from V and 2 bases from J, leaving 15 bases between. Germline V gene data show CDR1 as SGHDN and CDR2 as FVKESK. CDR3 size: 16 residues. Here the CDR3 DNA reads TGTGCCAGCAGCCAAACGGAGCGACGTGCACAAGAGACCCAGTACTTC. As protein: CASSQTERRAQETQYF.

The chain joins TRBV6-5 to TRBJ1-1; 8 nucleotides agree with TRBD1. The J segment lost 5 bases and the V segment lost 6 bases, leaving 5 bases of the junction unmatched. The length of the CDR3 is 13 residues. Germline-derived CDR1 and CDR2 are MNHEY and SVGAGI. CDR3 amino acids: CASSTGGWTEAFF. The CDR3 DNA sequence: TGTGCCAGCAGCACAGGGGGGTGGACTGAAGCTTTCTTT.

The chain combines TRBV4-1 with TRBJ1-5; D uncertain. The germline CDR1 and CDR2 sequences are MGHRA and YSYEKL. The CDR3 has 18 residues. V lost 4 bases, J lost 2 bases, and 21 bases lay in between. DNA for the CDR3: TGCGCCAGCAGCCCGCTTAACACGCCAGGATGGGGCAATCAGCCCCAGCATTTT. This encodes CASSPLNTPGWGNQPQHF.

V and J are TRBV9 and TRBJ1-6; 8 bases agree with TRBD1. The germline CDR1 and CDR2 sequences are SGDLS and YYNGEE. V lost 2 bases to trimming and J lost 7 bases; unmatched junction nucleotides: 2. The CDR3 spans 14 residues. CDR3: CASSVWDRNSPLHF. CDR3 coding DNA: TGTGCCAGCAGCGTTTGGGACAGGAATTCACCCCTCCACTTT.

Only one count was recorded for this clone. The chain links TRBV7-2 to TRBJ2-6, with 8 bases aligning to TRBD2. The CDR3 contains 15 residues. The V segment lost 5 bases and the J segment 0 bases; nucleotides outside the gene matches: 0. Germline V gene sequence: CDR1 SGHTA, CDR2 FQGNSA. The CDR3 region is CASSREGSGANVLTF. The CDR3 DNA is TGTGCCAGCAGCCGGGAGGGCTCTGGGGCCAACGTCCTGACTTTC.

This chain uses TRBV30 with TRBJ1-1; D not certain. CDR1 and CDR2 (germline): GTSNPN, SVGIG (reference sequence). The ends were cut back, 1 base at V and 1 base at J, with 7 bases in the middle. The CDR3 is made up of 13 amino acids. Written as DNA, the CDR3 is TGTGCCTGGAGTGGGCGGGCGAACACTGAAGCTTTCTTT. It specifies CAWSGRANTEAFF. Together with reference TRBV30 and TRBJ1-1, the CDR3 gives the full variable domain: SQTIHQWPATLVQPVGSPLSLECTVEGTSNPNLYWYRQAAGRGLQLLFYSVGIGQISSEVPQNLSASRPQDRQFILSSKKLLLSDSGFYLCAWSGRANTEAFFGQGTRLTVV.

The chain links TRBV6-5 to TRBJ1-1; D unclear. Germline CDR1 and CDR2: MNHEY and SVGAGI. The CDR3 is 12 amino acids. Trimming cost V 8 bases and J 10 bases, with 17 bases left between them. This CDR3 is CASDSGPNVAFF. The CDR3 bases are TGTGCCAGCGATTCAGGTCCGAATGTAGCTTTCTTT.

The table lists this clone with a few counts. This chain joins TRBV5-1 and TRBJ2-2; D possibly corresponds to TRBD2 (5 bases). The V end was cut by 0 bases, the J end by 4 bases, with 13 bases between. The CDR3 consists of 16 residues. CDR1 is SGHRS, CDR2 YFSETQ, per germline. CDR3 sequence (DNA): TGCGCCAGCAGCTTGGGTCCGGGATTGAGCACCGGGGAGCTGTTTTTT. As protein: CASSLGPGLSTGELFF.

This chain joins TRBV5-8 and TRBJ1-2, with D unclear. V lost 4 bases and J lost 2, with 12 bases in between. The germline CDR1 and CDR2 sequences are SGHTS and YDEGEE. The CDR3 extends over 14 amino acids. The CDR3 nucleotides are TGTGCCAGCAGCGAACAGAGCCTGAACTATGGCTACACCTTC. Translating it yields CASSEQSLNYGYTF.

The chain has TRBV18 and TRBJ1-6; 7 nucleotides align to TRBD1. V trimming: 8 bases; J trimming: 0 bases; junction bases outside the gene matches: 10. CDR1 is KGHSH and CDR2 is LQKENI in the germline V gene. This CDR3 spans 17 amino acids. The CDR3 reads CASHQTGPSSYNSPLHF. The CDR3 DNA sequence: TGTGCCAGCCACCAGACAGGGCCGAGCTCCTATAATTCACCCCTCCACTTT.

The chain couples TRBV3-1 (or the pseudogene TRBV3-2) to TRBJ1-5; D unresolved. V was clipped by 1 base and J by 0 bases, with 10 bases between them. CDR3 length: 16 residues. Germline-derived CDR1 and CDR2 are LGHDT and YNNKEL (reference sequence). The chain's CDR3 is CASSQGNSYSNQPQHF. CDR3 DNA sequence: TGTGCCAGCAGCCAAGGTAACAGCTATAGCAATCAGCCCCAGCATTTT.